Listed below are T cell receptor beta chains from one sample, sequenced in a study of T-cell memory formation after mild COVID-19. TCRdb re-called the 5' RACE reads through MiXCR, storing one row per CDR3 protein. The table lists roughly 110,000 distinct CDR3 sequences, approximately 15% of them singletons. The sample was PBMCs or a T cell subset sorted from them (not recorded which). The receptors stem from a young man who had mild COVID-19 (a few samples of this study predate the infection). Cell type and time point are not known. Each CDR3 is given with its conserved first and last residue. D genes are given only for firm matches. The size entry is marked missing in some rows and otherwise reads once, few, many or a size class.

d_gene: TRBD1; v_gene: TRBV5-1; abundance: many; j_gene: TRBJ1-2; CDR3aa: CASSYLPGSRDRGYGYTF; CDR3nt: TGCGCCAGCAGCTATTTGCCAGGGAGCCGGGACAGGGGCTATGGCTACACCTTC
d_gene: TRBD1; v_gene: TRBV2; abundance: .; j_gene: TRBJ2-7; CDR3aa: CASSERDRNYEQYF; CDR3nt: TGTGCCAGCAGTGAACGGGACAGGAATTACGAGCAGTACTTC
d_gene: TRBD1; v_gene: TRBV7-6; abundance: few; j_gene: TRBJ1-1; CDR3aa: CASSTKSGGEPEAFF; CDR3nt: TGTGCCAGCAGTACTAAATCAGGGGGCGAACCTGAAGCTTTCTTT
d_gene: TRBD2; v_gene: TRBV7-6; abundance: many; j_gene: TRBJ2-3; CDR3aa: CASSLVSSGATDTQYF; CDR3nt: TGTGCCAGCAGCTTAGTTTCTAGCGGGGCCACAGATACGCAGTATTTT
d_gene: .; v_gene: TRBV5-1; abundance: .; j_gene: TRBJ1-1; CDR3aa: CASSWDRWGGTEAFF; CDR3nt: TGCGCCAGCAGCTGGGATCGGTGGGGGGGCACTGAAGCTTTCTTT
d_gene: TRBD2; v_gene: TRBV9; abundance: few; j_gene: TRBJ2-1; CDR3aa: CASSHPRGSGGRSSYNEQFF; CDR3nt: TGTGCCAGCAGCCACCCGCGGGGAAGCGGGGGCCGTAGCTCCTACAATGAGCAGTTCTTC
d_gene: .; v_gene: TRBV18; abundance: .; j_gene: TRBJ2-1; CDR3aa: CASSPNQGWTNEQFF; CDR3nt: TGTGCCAGCTCACCAAACCAGGGCTGGACCAATGAGCAGTTCTTC
d_gene: .; v_gene: TRBV20-1; abundance: .; j_gene: TRBJ1-2; CDR3aa: CSARVYIPTSYGYTF; CDR3nt: TGCAGTGCTAGGGTTTACATCCCGACCAGCTATGGCTACACCTTC
d_gene: TRBD1; v_gene: TRBV7-8; abundance: .; j_gene: TRBJ2-7; CDR3aa: CASSLAPDRRDEQYF; CDR3nt: TGTGCCAGCAGCTTAGCCCCGGACAGGCGGGACGAGCAGTACTTC
d_gene: .; v_gene: TRBV9; abundance: .; j_gene: TRBJ2-1; CDR3aa: CASSVGTIATSYNEQFF; CDR3nt: TGTGCCAGCAGCGTAGGAACTATAGCTACATCCTACAATGAGCAGTTCTTC
d_gene: .; v_gene: TRBV6-2/TRBV6-3; abundance: .; j_gene: TRBJ2-5; CDR3aa: CASSYSARGQETQYF; CDR3nt: TGTGCCAGCAGTTACTCGGCCAGGGGCCAAGAGACCCAGTACTTC
d_gene: .; v_gene: TRBV11-2; abundance: few; j_gene: TRBJ2-5; CDR3aa: CASSVSGVQETQYF; CDR3nt: TGTGCCAGCAGCGTATCAGGGGTCCAAGAGACCCAGTACTTC
d_gene: .; v_gene: TRBV27; abundance: few; j_gene: TRBJ2-3; CDR3aa: CASSLSAPTDTQYF; CDR3nt: TGTGCCAGCAGTTTATCCGCCCCAACAGATACGCAGTATTTT
d_gene: TRBD1; v_gene: TRBV9; abundance: .; j_gene: TRBJ1-4; CDR3aa: CASSPRIRQGGKKYEKLFF; CDR3nt: TGTGCCAGCAGCCCCCGTATCCGACAGGGAGGAAAGAAATACGAAAAACTGTTTTTT
d_gene: .; v_gene: TRBV27; abundance: .; j_gene: TRBJ2-1; CDR3aa: CASSLGGAYNDQFF; CDR3nt: TGTGCCAGCAGCTTGGGGGGAGCCTACAATGATCAGTTCTTC
d_gene: TRBD1; v_gene: TRBV4-1; abundance: .; j_gene: TRBJ1-5; CDR3aa: CASSQKSGTGNQPQHF; CDR3nt: TGCGCCAGCAGCCAAAAATCCGGGACAGGGAATCAGCCCCAGCATTTT
d_gene: .; v_gene: TRBV30; abundance: .; j_gene: TRBJ2-2; CDR3aa: CAWSVIIGAGELFF; CDR3nt: TGTGCCTGGAGTGTAATAATTGGGGCCGGGGAGCTGTTTTTT
d_gene: .; v_gene: TRBV11-2; abundance: .; j_gene: TRBJ2-1; CDR3aa: CASSGGRNEQFF; CDR3nt: TGTGCCAGCAGCGGCGGGCGGAATGAGCAGTTCTTC
d_gene: TRBD1; v_gene: TRBV27; abundance: once; j_gene: TRBJ1-2; CDR3aa: CASRRMGQDTYGYTF; CDR3nt: TGTGCCAGCAGAAGAATGGGACAGGACACATATGGCTACACCTTC
d_gene: .; v_gene: TRBV4-1; abundance: .; j_gene: TRBJ2-2; CDR3aa: CASRPGENTGELFF; CDR3nt: TGCGCCAGCCGTCCGGGGGAGAACACCGGGGAGCTGTTTTTT
d_gene: .; v_gene: TRBV5-1; abundance: few; j_gene: TRBJ2-1; CDR3aa: CASSLGAFSYNEQFF; CDR3nt: TGCGCCAGCAGCTTGGGAGCTTTCTCCTACAATGAGCAGTTCTTC
d_gene: TRBD2; v_gene: TRBV6-1; abundance: many; j_gene: TRBJ2-1; CDR3aa: CASSPTSGGANEQFF; CDR3nt: TGTGCCAGCAGCCCTACTAGCGGGGGGGCCAATGAGCAGTTCTTC
d_gene: .; v_gene: TRBV20-1; abundance: .; j_gene: TRBJ1-6; CDR3aa: CSASPRTTEYSPLHF; CDR3nt: TGCAGTGCTAGCCCTAGGACAACGGAGTATTCACCCCTCCACTTT
d_gene: .; v_gene: TRBV15; abundance: .; j_gene: TRBJ2-3; CDR3aa: CATRTVTDTQYF; CDR3nt: TGTGCCACCAGGACTGTCACAGATACGCAGTATTTT
d_gene: .; v_gene: TRBV4-2; abundance: .; j_gene: TRBJ2-5; CDR3aa: CASSQLGPTPETQYF; CDR3nt: TGTGCCAGCAGCCAATTAGGGCCGACCCCAGAGACCCAGTACTTC
d_gene: TRBD2; v_gene: TRBV6-5; abundance: many; j_gene: TRBJ2-1; CDR3aa: CASSYSAPVGGLDEQFF; CDR3nt: TGTGCCAGCAGTTACTCGGCTCCCGTCGGGGGGTTGGATGAGCAGTTCTTC
d_gene: .; v_gene: TRBV4-2; abundance: .; j_gene: TRBJ2-1; CDR3aa: CASSQDIGRVNEQFF; CDR3nt: TGTGCCAGCAGCCAAGATATCGGCAGGGTCAATGAGCAGTTCTTC
d_gene: .; v_gene: TRBV5-1; abundance: few; j_gene: TRBJ2-6; CDR3aa: CASSLDSVLSGANVLTF; CDR3nt: TGCGCCAGCAGCCTTGACAGTGTTTTATCTGGGGCCAACGTCCTGACTTTC
d_gene: TRBD1; v_gene: TRBV7-9; abundance: .; j_gene: TRBJ1-4; CDR3aa: CASSFGGTAGEKLFF; CDR3nt: TGTGCCAGCAGCTTCGGGGGGACAGCTGGTGAAAAACTGTTTTTT
d_gene: .; v_gene: TRBV19; abundance: few; j_gene: TRBJ1-1; CDR3aa: CASCRVRGTEAFF; CDR3nt: TGTGCCAGTTGTAGGGTTCGGGGAACTGAAGCTTTCTTT
d_gene: .; v_gene: TRBV27; abundance: few; j_gene: TRBJ2-1; CDR3aa: CASSPGSRHNEQFF; CDR3nt: TGTGCCAGCAGTCCAGGGAGCCGACACAATGAGCAGTTCTTC
d_gene: TRBD1; v_gene: TRBV7-9; abundance: .; j_gene: TRBJ1-2; CDR3aa: CASSLDRQGGYTF; CDR3nt: TGTGCCAGCAGCTTGGACAGGCAAGGTGGCTACACCTTC
d_gene: TRBD1; v_gene: TRBV20-1; abundance: few; j_gene: TRBJ1-1; CDR3aa: CSARSRGSREAFF; CDR3nt: TGCAGTGCTAGAAGCAGGGGGTCTAGGGAAGCTTTCTTT
d_gene: .; v_gene: TRBV11-3; abundance: .; j_gene: TRBJ2-5; CDR3aa: CASSPGYGESQYF; CDR3nt: TGTGCCAGCAGCCCAGGCTACGGGGAGAGCCAGTACTTC
d_gene: .; v_gene: TRBV7-2; abundance: few; j_gene: TRBJ2-3; CDR3aa: CASIQGGGEDTQYF; CDR3nt: TGTGCCAGCATCCAGGGGGGCGGGGAAGATACGCAGTATTTT
d_gene: .; v_gene: TRBV7-8; abundance: few; j_gene: TRBJ2-1; CDR3aa: CASSSSTESSYNEQFF; CDR3nt: TGTGCCAGCAGCTCGTCCACGGAAAGCTCCTACAATGAGCAGTTCTTC
d_gene: .; v_gene: TRBV15; abundance: few; j_gene: TRBJ1-1; CDR3aa: CATSRTGLEAFF; CDR3nt: TGTGCCACCAGCAGAACAGGCCTTGAAGCTTTCTTT
d_gene: TRBD1; v_gene: TRBV4-1; abundance: many; j_gene: TRBJ1-1; CDR3aa: CASSQEPGGGTEAFF; CDR3nt: TGCGCCAGCAGCCAAGAGCCAGGGGGAGGTACTGAAGCTTTCTTT
d_gene: TRBD1; v_gene: TRBV4-1; abundance: .; j_gene: TRBJ1-2; CDR3aa: CASSQGDRALGGYTF; CDR3nt: TGCGCCAGCAGCCAAGGGGACAGGGCATTGGGGGGGTACACCTTC
d_gene: .; v_gene: TRBV5-1; abundance: many; j_gene: TRBJ2-2; CDR3aa: CASSLVGATGELFF; CDR3nt: TGCGCCAGCAGCTTGGTAGGGGCGACCGGGGAGCTGTTTTTT
d_gene: TRBD1; v_gene: TRBV9; abundance: .; j_gene: TRBJ2-1; CDR3aa: CASSVVDRDNEQFF; CDR3nt: TGTGCCAGCAGCGTAGTGGACAGGGACAATGAGCAGTTCTTC
d_gene: .; v_gene: TRBV21-1; abundance: .; j_gene: TRBJ2-7; CDR3aa: CASSKEVPRQGETYEQYF; CDR3nt: TGTGCCAGCAGCAAAGAAGTCCCTAGACAGGGGGAGACCTACGAGCAGTACTTC
d_gene: TRBD2; v_gene: TRBV27; abundance: few; j_gene: TRBJ2-7; CDR3aa: CASSPGLATEQYF; CDR3nt: TGTGCCAGCAGTCCCGGACTAGCGACCGAGCAGTACTTC
d_gene: TRBD1; v_gene: TRBV6-6; abundance: .; j_gene: TRBJ1-2; CDR3aa: CATARTGERLVGYTF; CDR3nt: TGTGCCACCGCCCGGACAGGGGAAAGGCTAGTCGGCTACACCTTC
d_gene: .; v_gene: TRBV7-6; abundance: few; j_gene: TRBJ2-5; CDR3aa: CASSFQRLSVYQETQYF; CDR3nt: TGTGCCAGCAGCTTCCAAAGACTAAGTGTCTACCAAGAGACCCAGTACTTC
d_gene: .; v_gene: TRBV5-1; abundance: many; j_gene: TRBJ2-3; CDR3aa: CASSGGGPGFIDTQYF; CDR3nt: TGCGCCAGCAGCGGTGGGGGCCCAGGTTTCATAGATACGCAGTATTTT
d_gene: .; v_gene: TRBV13; abundance: .; j_gene: TRBJ2-1; CDR3aa: CASSASGQGWNEQFF; CDR3nt: TGTGCCAGCAGCGCCTCCGGGCAGGGGTGGAATGAGCAGTTCTTC
d_gene: .; v_gene: TRBV2; abundance: .; j_gene: TRBJ2-1; CDR3aa: CASSLAGRYNEQFF; CDR3nt: TGTGCCAGCTCCCTGGCGGGACGTTACAATGAGCAGTTCTTC
d_gene: .; v_gene: TRBV27; abundance: .; j_gene: TRBJ2-1; CDR3aa: CASSFAPAQGQFF; CDR3nt: TGTGCCAGCAGTTTTGCACCGGCCCAAGGGCAGTTCTTC
d_gene: TRBD1; v_gene: TRBV11-2; abundance: .; j_gene: TRBJ2-7; CDR3aa: CASTNRGFYEQYF; CDR3nt: TGTGCCAGCACCAACAGGGGGTTCTACGAGCAGTACTTC
d_gene: .; v_gene: TRBV4-3; abundance: .; j_gene: TRBJ1-6; CDR3aa: CASSQDGSSYNSPLHF; CDR3nt: TGCGCCAGCAGCCAAGATGGGAGCTCCTATAATTCACCCCTCCACTTT
d_gene: .; v_gene: TRBV4-1; abundance: .; j_gene: TRBJ2-1; CDR3aa: CASSQGGGLKILNEQFF; CDR3nt: TGCGCCAGCAGCCAAGGAGGGGGGCTGAAGATTCTCAATGAGCAGTTCTTC
d_gene: .; v_gene: TRBV3-1; abundance: few; j_gene: TRBJ2-1; CDR3aa: CASSHPEVGSGYEQFF; CDR3nt: TGTGCCAGCAGCCATCCGGAGGTCGGCTCCGGCTATGAGCAGTTCTTC
d_gene: TRBD2; v_gene: TRBV7-9; abundance: many; j_gene: TRBJ2-7; CDR3aa: CASSLPFGTSYEQYF; CDR3nt: TGTGCCAGCAGCTTACCCTTTGGGACTAGCTACGAGCAGTACTTC
d_gene: .; v_gene: TRBV12-3/TRBV12-4; abundance: .; j_gene: TRBJ2-5; CDR3aa: CASSLNLRGTQYF; CDR3nt: TGTGCCAGCAGTTTAAATCTCCGTGGGACCCAGTACTTC
d_gene: .; v_gene: TRBV7-9; abundance: few; j_gene: TRBJ1-2; CDR3aa: CASSSLGGTENGYTF; CDR3nt: TGTGCCAGCAGCAGTTTGGGGGGGACTGAAAATGGCTACACCTTC
d_gene: .; v_gene: TRBV27; abundance: few; j_gene: TRBJ2-1; CDR3aa: CASSLLASAGNEQFF; CDR3nt: TGTGCCAGCAGTTTATTGGCTAGCGCCGGCAATGAGCAGTTCTTC
d_gene: TRBD2; v_gene: TRBV10-3; abundance: .; j_gene: TRBJ2-7; CDR3aa: CATKHSGSSYEQYF; CDR3nt: TGTGCCACCAAGCATAGCGGGAGCTCCTACGAGCAGTACTTC
d_gene: TRBD2; v_gene: TRBV7-6; abundance: .; j_gene: TRBJ2-5; CDR3aa: CASSLATSGGETQYF; CDR3nt: TGTGCCAGCAGCTTAGCGACTAGCGGGGGAGAGACCCAGTACTTC